This TCR beta chain was captured by sequencing in a study of cytomegalovirus exposure and HLA in healthy donors (dated by TCRdb to between 2016 and 2019). Context from the whole study: According to a later analysis, one platform produced both the 110 or so validation repertoires and the approximately 600 repertoires of the first cohort. The study combined high-throughput TCR immunosequencing, statistical association of individual TCRs with disease status, and machine learning to predict cytomegalovirus infection status. The study aimed to test whether signatures of past pathogen exposure could be identified by cataloging public T cell receptors. Along with the roughly 700-subject first cohort, a separate validation cohort of around 110 different subjects was used.

Libraries were built with the immunoSEQ multiplex PCR assay. The study's own analysis went as follows. A statistical classification framework was built for diagnosing cytomegalovirus status from the catalog of TCR beta chain sequences. The source is immuneACCESS, and TCRdb retained only in-frame sequences with V and J called. Part of the clones is not carried over; for the studies checked, unresolved V genes explain less than half of this, and the remainder is unexplained. V and J calls and clone size are those listed in that table; D and trimming were worked out from the DNA. Within this sample are about 160,000 clones, with approximately 90% of them counted one time only. The ten largest make up 2.5% to 3% of the sample. The donors belonged to the validation cohort of under 150 subjects, which was separate from the approximately 660-subject first cohort. What the authors observed across the whole study: The study gave a list of roughly 150 TCR beta chains associated with cytomegalovirus. In vitro tests confirmed that a few of the cytomegalovirus-associated TCR beta chains recognize cytomegalovirus antigens. In a later analysis, TCRs clustered in the first cohort were found to also tend to co-occur in the approximately 120 validation repertoires, with 94% of cluster scores above 0. While some public TCRs were present in many individuals, most TCR sequences turned up only very rarely across donors. Cytomegalovirus status was reported to be diagnosed by the classifier with high specificity and sensitivity in both the original and validation cohorts. The authors suggested that the approach could potentially be generalized to other disease states and immunological phenotypes. All 120 or so repertoires were used to score co-occurrence in the validation cohort in a later analysis, because that analysis had no HLA typing for the cohort.

Details on this clone: Its antigen is not yet known. No quality values exist for individual bases; no much larger clone is one base distant.

The germline V gene (reference sequence) supplies CDR1 MNHEY and CDR2 SMNVEV. At the junction V is shortened by 6 bases and J by 5 bases; bases outside the gene matches: 12. Spanning cysteine to phenylalanine, the CDR3 consists of 16 amino acids. The read is trimmed to its CDR3 DNA, 48 bases read in frame from base 1. The clonotype originates from a man between 18 and 35 years old in good health and CMV-seronegative. The chain links TRBV27 with TRBJ2-5, with 10 bases aligning to TRBD1. The source material was PBMCs. CDR3 reads: CASRYTRTGGGETQYF. Read as DNA, the sequence is TGTGCCAGCAGATATACCCGGACAGGGGGAGGGGAGACCCAGTACTTC.